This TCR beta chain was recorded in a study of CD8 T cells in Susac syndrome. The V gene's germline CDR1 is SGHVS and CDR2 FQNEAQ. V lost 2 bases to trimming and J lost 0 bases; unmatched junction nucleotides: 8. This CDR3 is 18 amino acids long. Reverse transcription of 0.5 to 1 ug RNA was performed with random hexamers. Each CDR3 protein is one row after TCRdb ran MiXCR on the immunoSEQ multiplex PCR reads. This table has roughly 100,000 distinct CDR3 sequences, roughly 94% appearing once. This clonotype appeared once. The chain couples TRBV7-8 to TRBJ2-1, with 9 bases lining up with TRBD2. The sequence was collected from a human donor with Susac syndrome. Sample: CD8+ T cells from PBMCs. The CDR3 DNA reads TGTGCCAGCAGCTTACCGCGGGAGGGCCTCTTCTCCTACAATGAGCAGTTCTTC. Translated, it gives CASSLPREGLFSYNEQFF.